This entry features one T cell receptor beta chain sequence. Trimming cost V 0 bases and J 2 bases; bases outside gene matches: 8. This CDR3 spans 17 amino acids. Germline CDR1 and CDR2: SGDLS and YYNGEE. The sample originates from a study of glioma-infiltrating T cells after dendritic cell vaccination. This table comes from immunoSEQ multiplex PCR, and its TCRdb copy is limited to in-frame clones, with some not included. The data contain 950 to 1,500 clones, 86% of them seen just once; the ten biggest clones take up 5.5% to 8%. The sample was tumor tissue, taken before dendritic cell vaccination. V and J are TRBV9 and TRBJ2-7, with TRBD2 matching over 10 bases. The sequence derives from a human donor with glioblastoma. The CDR3 DNA reads as TGTGCCAGCAGCGTAGGGCTAGCGGGAGTGGGCGCCTACGAGCAGTACTTC. The encoded protein is CASSVGLAGVGAYEQYF.